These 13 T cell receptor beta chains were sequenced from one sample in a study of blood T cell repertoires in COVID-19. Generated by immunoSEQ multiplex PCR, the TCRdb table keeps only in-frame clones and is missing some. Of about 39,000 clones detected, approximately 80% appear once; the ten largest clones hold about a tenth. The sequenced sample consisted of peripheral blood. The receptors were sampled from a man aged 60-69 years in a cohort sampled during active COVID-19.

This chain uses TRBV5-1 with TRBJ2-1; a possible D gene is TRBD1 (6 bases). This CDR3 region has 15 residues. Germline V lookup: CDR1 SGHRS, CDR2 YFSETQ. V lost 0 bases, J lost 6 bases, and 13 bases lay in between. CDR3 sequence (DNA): TGCGCCAGCAGCTTGGGGGGGCAGAATTCCAATGAGCAGTTCTTC. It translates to CASSLGGQNSNEQFF. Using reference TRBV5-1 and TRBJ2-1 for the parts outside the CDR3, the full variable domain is KAGVTQTPRYLIKTRGQQVTLSCSPISGHRSVSWYQQTPGQGLQFLFEYFSETQRNKGNFPGRFSGRQFSNSRSEMNVSTLELGDSALYLCASSLGGQNSNEQFFGPGTRLTVL.

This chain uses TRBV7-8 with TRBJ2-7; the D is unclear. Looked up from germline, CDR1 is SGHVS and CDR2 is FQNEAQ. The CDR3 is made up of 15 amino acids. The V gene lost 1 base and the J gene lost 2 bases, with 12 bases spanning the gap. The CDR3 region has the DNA TGTGCCAGCAGCTTAGACTACGCCACAACCTACGAGCAGTACTTC. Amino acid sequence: CASSLDYATTYEQYF.

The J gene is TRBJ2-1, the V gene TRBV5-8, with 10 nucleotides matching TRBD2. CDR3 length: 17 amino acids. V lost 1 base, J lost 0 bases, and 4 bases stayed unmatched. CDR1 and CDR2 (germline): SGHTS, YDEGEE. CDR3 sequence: CASSLQLAGLSYNEQFF. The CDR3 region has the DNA TGTGCCAGCAGCTTGCAACTAGCGGGGCTCTCCTACAATGAGCAGTTCTTC.

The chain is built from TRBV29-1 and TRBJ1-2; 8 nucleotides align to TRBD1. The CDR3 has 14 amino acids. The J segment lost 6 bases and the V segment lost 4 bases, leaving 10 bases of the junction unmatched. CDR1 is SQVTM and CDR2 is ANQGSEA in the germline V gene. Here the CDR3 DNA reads TGCAGCGTTGGAAAAAGGCAGGGACAGGATGGCTACACCTTC. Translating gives CSVGKRQGQDGYTF.

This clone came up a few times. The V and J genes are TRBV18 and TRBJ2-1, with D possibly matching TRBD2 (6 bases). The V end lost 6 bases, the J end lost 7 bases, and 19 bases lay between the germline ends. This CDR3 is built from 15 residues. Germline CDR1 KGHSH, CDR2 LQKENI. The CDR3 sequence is CASSRAGQARNEQFF. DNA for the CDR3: TGTGCCAGCTCGAGGGCGGGGCAGGCGAGGAATGAGCAGTTCTTC.

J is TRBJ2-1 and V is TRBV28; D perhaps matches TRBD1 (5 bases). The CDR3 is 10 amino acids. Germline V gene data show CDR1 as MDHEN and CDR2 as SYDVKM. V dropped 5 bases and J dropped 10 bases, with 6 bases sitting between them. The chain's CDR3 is CASSRQEQFF. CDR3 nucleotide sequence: TGTGCCAGCAGTCGACAGGAGCAGTTCTTC.

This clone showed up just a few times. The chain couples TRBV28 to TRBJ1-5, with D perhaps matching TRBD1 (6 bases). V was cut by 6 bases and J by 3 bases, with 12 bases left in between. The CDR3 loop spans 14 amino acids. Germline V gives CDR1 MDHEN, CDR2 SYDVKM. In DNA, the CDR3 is TGTGCCAGCAGCACGGACAGCCCCAATCAGCCCCAGCATTTT. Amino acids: CASSTDSPNQPQHF.

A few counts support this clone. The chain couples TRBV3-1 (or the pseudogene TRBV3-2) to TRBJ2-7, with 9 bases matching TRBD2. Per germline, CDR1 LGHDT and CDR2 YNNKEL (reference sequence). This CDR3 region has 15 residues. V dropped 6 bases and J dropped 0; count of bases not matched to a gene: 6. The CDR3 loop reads CASRKTSGPSYEQYF. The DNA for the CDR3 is TGTGCCAGCAGGAAAACTAGCGGGCCCTCCTACGAGCAGTACTTC.

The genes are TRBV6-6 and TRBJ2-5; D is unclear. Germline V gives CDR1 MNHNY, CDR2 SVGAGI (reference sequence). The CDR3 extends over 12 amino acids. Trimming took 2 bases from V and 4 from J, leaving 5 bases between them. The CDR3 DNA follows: TGTGCCAGCAGTTACGGCCGAGAGACCCAGTACTTC. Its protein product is CASSYGRETQYF.

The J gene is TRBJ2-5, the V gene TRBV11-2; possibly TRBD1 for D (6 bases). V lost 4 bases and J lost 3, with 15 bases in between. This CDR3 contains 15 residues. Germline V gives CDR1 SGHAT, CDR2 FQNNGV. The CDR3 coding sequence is TGTGCCAGCAGCTCTCAGGGGAGAGGTAAAGAGACCCAGTACTTC. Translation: CASSSQGRGKETQYF. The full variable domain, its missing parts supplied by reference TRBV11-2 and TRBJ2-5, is EAGVAQSPRYKIIEKRQSVAFWCNPISGHATLYWYQQILGQGPKLLIQFQNNGVVDDSQLPKDRFSAERLKGVDSTLKIQPAKLEDSAVYLCASSSQGRGKETQYFGPGTRLLVL.

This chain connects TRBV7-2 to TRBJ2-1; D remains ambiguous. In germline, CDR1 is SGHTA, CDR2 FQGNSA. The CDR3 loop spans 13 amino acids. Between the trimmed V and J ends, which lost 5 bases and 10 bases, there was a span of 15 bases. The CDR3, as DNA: TGTGCCAGCAGCCGCTCTATTGCGGAGGAGCAGTTCTTC. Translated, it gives CASSRSIAEEQFF.

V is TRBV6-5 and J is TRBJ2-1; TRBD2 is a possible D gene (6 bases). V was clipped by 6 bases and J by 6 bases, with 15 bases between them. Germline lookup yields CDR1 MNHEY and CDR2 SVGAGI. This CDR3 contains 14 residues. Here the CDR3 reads CASRRWSGGNEQFF. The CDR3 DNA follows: TGTGCCAGCAGACGCTGGTCCGGGGGCAATGAGCAGTTCTTC.

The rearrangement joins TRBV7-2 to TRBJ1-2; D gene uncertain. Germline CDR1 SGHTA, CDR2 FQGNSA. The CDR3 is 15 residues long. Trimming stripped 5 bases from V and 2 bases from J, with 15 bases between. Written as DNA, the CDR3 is TGTGCCAGCAGCGAGGCGGGCAGAATAAACTATGGCTACACCTTC. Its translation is CASSEAGRINYGYTF.